The clone carrying this T cell receptor (beta chain) occurred once. The antigen is unknown. These data belong to a study of OX40 agonist ivuxolimab in advanced cancers. As for the study in general: Patients in dose escalation had liver, melanoma, kidney or head and neck cancers.

This CDR3 is 16 amino acids long. Germline CDR1 SGDLS, CDR2 YYNGEE. V was pared by 0 bases and J by 7 bases, with 9 bases of the junction left unmatched. Study-level points and caveats: Researchers did not establish what antigens the expanded peripheral T cells target. Averaging showed that CD8+ T cells had more expanded clones than CD4+ did. The study found among the lowest clonal expansion in partial responders at 0.1-3.0 mg/kg.

Clones were read by immunoSEQ multiplex PCR, and TCRdb kept only the in-frame ones, dropping some. The sample comprises about 44,000 clones, 75% to 90% of which are singletons, and 6.5% to 8% rests with the top ten. The receptor was derived from an adult with an advanced solid tumor such as melanoma, head and neck, liver or kidney cancer. Sample: CD4+ or CD8+ T cells sorted from blood, taken in a trial of the OX40 agonist ivuxolimab. The chain couples TRBV9 to TRBJ2-5; 10 nucleotides line up with TRBD2. The CDR3: CASSVGGLAEWGTQYF. DNA for the CDR3: TGTGCCAGCAGCGTAGGAGGACTAGCGGAATGGGGGACCCAGTACTTC.